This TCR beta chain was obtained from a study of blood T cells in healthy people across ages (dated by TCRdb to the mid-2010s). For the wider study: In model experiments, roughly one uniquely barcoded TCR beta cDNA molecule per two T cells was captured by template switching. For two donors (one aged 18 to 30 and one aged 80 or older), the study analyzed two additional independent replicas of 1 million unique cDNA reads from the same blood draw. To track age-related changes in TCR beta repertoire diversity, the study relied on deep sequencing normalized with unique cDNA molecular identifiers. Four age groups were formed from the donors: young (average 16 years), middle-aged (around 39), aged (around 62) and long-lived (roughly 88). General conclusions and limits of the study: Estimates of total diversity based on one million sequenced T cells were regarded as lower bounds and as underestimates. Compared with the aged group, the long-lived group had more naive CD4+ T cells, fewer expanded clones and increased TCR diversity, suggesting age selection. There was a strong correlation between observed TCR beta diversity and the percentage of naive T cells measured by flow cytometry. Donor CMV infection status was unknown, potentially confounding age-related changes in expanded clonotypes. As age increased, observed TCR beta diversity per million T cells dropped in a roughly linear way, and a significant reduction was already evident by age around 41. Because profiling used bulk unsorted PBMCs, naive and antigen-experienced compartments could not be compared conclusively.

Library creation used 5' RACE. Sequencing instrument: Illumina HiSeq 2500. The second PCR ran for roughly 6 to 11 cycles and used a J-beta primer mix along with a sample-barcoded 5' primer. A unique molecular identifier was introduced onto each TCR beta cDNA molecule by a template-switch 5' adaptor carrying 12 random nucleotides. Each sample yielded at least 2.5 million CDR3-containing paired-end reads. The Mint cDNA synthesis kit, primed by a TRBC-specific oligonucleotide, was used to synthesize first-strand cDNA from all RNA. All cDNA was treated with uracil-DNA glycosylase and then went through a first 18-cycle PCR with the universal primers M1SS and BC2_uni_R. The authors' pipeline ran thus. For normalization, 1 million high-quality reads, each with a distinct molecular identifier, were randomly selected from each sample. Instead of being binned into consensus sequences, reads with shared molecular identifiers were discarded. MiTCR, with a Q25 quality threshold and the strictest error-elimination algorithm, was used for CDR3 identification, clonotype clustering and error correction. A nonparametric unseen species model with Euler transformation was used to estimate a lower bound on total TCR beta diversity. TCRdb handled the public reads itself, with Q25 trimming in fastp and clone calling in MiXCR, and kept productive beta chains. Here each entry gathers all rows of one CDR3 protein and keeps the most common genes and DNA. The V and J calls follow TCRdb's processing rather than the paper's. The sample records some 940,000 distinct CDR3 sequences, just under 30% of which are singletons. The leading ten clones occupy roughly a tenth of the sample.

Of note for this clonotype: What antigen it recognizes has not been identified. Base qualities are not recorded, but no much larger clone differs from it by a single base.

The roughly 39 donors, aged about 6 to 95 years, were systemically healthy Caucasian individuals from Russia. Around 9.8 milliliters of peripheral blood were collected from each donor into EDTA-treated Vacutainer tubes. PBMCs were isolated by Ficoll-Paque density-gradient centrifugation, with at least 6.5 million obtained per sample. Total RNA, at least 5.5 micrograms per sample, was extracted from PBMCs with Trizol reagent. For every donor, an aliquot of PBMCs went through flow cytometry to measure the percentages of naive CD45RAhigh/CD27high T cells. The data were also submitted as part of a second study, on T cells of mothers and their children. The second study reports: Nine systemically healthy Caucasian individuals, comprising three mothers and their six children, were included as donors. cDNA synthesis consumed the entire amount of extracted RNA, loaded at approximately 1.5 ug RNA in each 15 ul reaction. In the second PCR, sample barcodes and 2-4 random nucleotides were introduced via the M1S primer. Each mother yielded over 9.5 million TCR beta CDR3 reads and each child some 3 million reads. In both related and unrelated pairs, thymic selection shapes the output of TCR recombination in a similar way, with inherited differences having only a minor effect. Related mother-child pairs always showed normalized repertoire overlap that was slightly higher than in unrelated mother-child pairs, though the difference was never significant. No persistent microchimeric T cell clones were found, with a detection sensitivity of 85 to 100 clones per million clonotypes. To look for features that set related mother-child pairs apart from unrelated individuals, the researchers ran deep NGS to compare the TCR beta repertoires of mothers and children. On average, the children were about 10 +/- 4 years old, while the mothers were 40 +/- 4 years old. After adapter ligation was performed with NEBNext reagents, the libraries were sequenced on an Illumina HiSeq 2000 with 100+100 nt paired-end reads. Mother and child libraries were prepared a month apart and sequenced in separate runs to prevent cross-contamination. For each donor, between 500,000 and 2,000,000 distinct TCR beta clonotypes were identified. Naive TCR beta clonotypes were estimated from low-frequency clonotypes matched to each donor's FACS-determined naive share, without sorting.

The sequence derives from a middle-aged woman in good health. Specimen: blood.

CDR3 sequence: CASSVMLDTEAFF. In nucleotides, the sequence is TGTGCCAGCAGTGTAATGTTGGACACTGAAGCTTTCTTT. This sequence uses TRBV2 and TRBJ1-1; no D segment can be confidently identified. The CDR3 runs 13 amino acids, cysteine and phenylalanine included. The kept DNA is CDR3 alone, 39 bases in frame from the first base. V and J are truncated by 4 bases and 3 bases respectively, leaving an intervening sequence of 9 bases. The germline V gene specifies SNHLY as CDR1 and FYNNEI as CDR2.